These 26 T cell receptor beta chains came from one sample sequenced in a study of post-analysis software for immune sequencing data (dated by TCRdb to the mid-2010s). Here is what the overall study found, with its caveats: Patients showed significantly higher frequencies than controls for five TRBV segments, among them TRBV5-6, TRBV5-1 and TRBV20-1.

Antigen specificity for these receptors is unknown. The receptor library was made with PCR. TCRdb names Illumina HiSeq 2500 as the instrument used. To reduce PCR and sequencing biases, unique molecular identifiers were incorporated into the TCR beta cDNA libraries. Clones were called with MiXCR by TCRdb after fastp trimmed the public reads at Q25, and only in-frame beta chains were retained. Every CDR3 protein is listed once, alongside the most common genes and DNA of its rows. Across this sample there are approximately 570,000 distinct CDR3 sequences, with 44% seen only once. The biggest ten clones account for about 1.8% of the sample. The source material was blood. These receptors all come from a girl aged 5-17 years with multiple sclerosis.

This chain links TRBV20-1 with TRBJ2-5; 9 nucleotides line up with TRBD2. The CDR3 is 15 residues long. Germline trimming cut 6 bases from V and 1 base from J; bases unmatched to any gene: 9. The germline V gene encodes CDR1 DFQATT and CDR2 SNEGSKA (reference sequence). The chain's CDR3 is CSAITYSGGQETQYF. The CDR3 DNA follows: TGCAGTGCCATCACCTATAGCGGGGGCCAAGAGACCCAGTACTTC.

This chain connects TRBV20-1 to TRBJ2-4, with 8 bases lining up with TRBD1. The trim removed 6 bases at V and 7 bases at J, leaving 8 bases unmatched. Per germline, CDR1 DFQATT and CDR2 SNEGSKA (reference sequence). The CDR3 contains 13 residues. The CDR3 region is CSADRGEWNIQYF. As DNA, the CDR3 is TGCAGTGCCGACAGGGGTGAATGGAACATTCAGTACTTC.

The CDR3 loop reads CSADPGRGQGPPYEQYF. The CDR3 bases are TGCAGTGCTGACCCCGGTCGAGGGCAGGGGCCCCCCTACGAGCAGTACTTC. The genes are TRBV20-1 and TRBJ2-7; possible D gene TRBD1, 6 bases. Germline V gene sequence: CDR1 DFQATT, CDR2 SNEGSKA (reference sequence). CDR3 length: 17 residues. The V end lost 5 bases, the J end lost 2 bases, and 25 bases lay between the germline ends.

This chain links TRBV5-1 with TRBJ2-3; possible D gene TRBD1, 5 bases. The CDR3 sequence is 14 residues long. Trimming took 1 base from V and 3 from J, leaving 9 bases between them. CDR1 is SGHRS and CDR2 is YFSETQ in the germline V gene. The CDR3 here is CASSLSQETDTQYF. The CDR3 coding sequence is TGCGCCAGCAGCTTGTCACAGGAGACAGATACGCAGTATTTT.

The rearrangement joins TRBV3-1 to TRBJ2-3; possibly TRBD1 or TRBD2 for D (5 bases each). The germline gives CDR1 LGHDT, CDR2 YNNKEL (reference sequence). CDR3 length: 14 residues. Trimming cost V 7 bases and J 6 bases, with 17 bases left between them. CDR3 in DNA: TGTGCCAGCACCATGGGACCCCCGAGGGATACGCAGTATTTT. Translation gives CASTMGPPRDTQYF.

This clonotype was found many times. V gene TRBV5-1 combines with J gene TRBJ1-1; D is undetermined. This CDR3 is 13 amino acids long. Trimming took off 4 bases at V and 1 base at J, with 8 bases between the two ends. Germline values: CDR1 SGHRS, CDR2 YFSETQ. The DNA for the CDR3 is TGCGCCAGCAGCCCCCCCGGGAACACTGAAGCTTTCTTT. Its translation: CASSPPGNTEAFF.

The chain is built from TRBV4-2 and TRBJ2-1, with no clear D. Trimming cost V 0 bases and J 10 bases, with 10 bases left between them. The CDR3 extends over 13 amino acids. Germline CDR1 LGHNA, CDR2 YNFKEQ. CDR3 nucleotides: TGTGCCAGCAGCCAAGAAGGATGGCGGGAGCAGTTCTTC. This sequence encodes CASSQEGWREQFF.

This sequence joins TRBV9 and TRBJ1-6, with TRBD1 matching over 9 bases. The germline V gene has CDR1 SGDLS and CDR2 YYNGEE. V dropped 1 base and J dropped 8; count of bases not matched to a gene: 4. The CDR3 totals 15 residues. The CDR3 DNA follows: TGTGCCAGCAGCGTAAGCGGACAGGGGTATTCACCCCTCCACTTT. Protein: CASSVSGQGYSPLHF.

This clonotype was found a few times. This chain links TRBV29-1 with TRBJ2-1; the D gene is possibly TRBD2 (6 bases). Germline V gene lookup returns CDR1 SQVTM and CDR2 ANQGSEA. The ends were cut back, 4 bases at V and 4 bases at J, with 11 bases in the middle. This CDR3 is 13 amino acids long. Here the CDR3 DNA reads TGCAGCGTTGCTAGCGCGTCTTACAATGAGCAGTTCTTC. Encoded protein: CSVASASYNEQFF.

V usage is TRBV12-3 or TRBV12-4 and J usage is TRBJ2-2; weak D call: TRBD1 (6 bases). Trimming removed 8 bases from V and 0 bases from J, with 16 bases in between. The CDR3 runs 16 residues. The CDR3 sequence: CASFDRNYANTGELFF. CDR3 sequence (DNA): TGTGCCAGCTTCGACAGGAACTACGCGAACACCGGGGAGCTGTTTTTT.

The J gene is TRBJ1-4, the V gene TRBV30, with 9 bases that match TRBD1. J was trimmed by 11 bases and V by 2 bases; bases with no gene match: 12. The CDR3 has 15 residues. Germline V gene sequence: CDR1 GTSNPN, CDR2 SVGIG (reference sequence). The CDR3 protein is CAWSHRGRRKGKLFF. The CDR3 nucleotides read TGTGCCTGGAGTCACAGGGGGCGCAGGAAGGGCAAACTGTTTTTT.

The sample holds a few counts of this clonotype. This chain links TRBV12-3 or TRBV12-4 with TRBJ1-5; D call uncertain. The V end was cut by 5 bases, the J end by 0 bases, with 11 bases between. CDR3 size: 15 residues. This CDR3 reads CASSAWAGSNQPQHF. In DNA form, the CDR3 reads TGTGCCAGCAGTGCCTGGGCGGGTAGCAATCAGCCCCAGCATTTT.

This chain uses TRBV7-6 with TRBJ2-1, with 7 nucleotides matching TRBD2. Trimming at V came to 1 base and at J to 6 bases, leaving 6 bases not matched to a gene. The CDR3 consists of 15 residues. From germline, CDR1 is SGHVS and CDR2 FNYEAQ. This chain's CDR3 is CASSLEAGISNEQFF. CDR3 DNA sequence: TGTGCCAGCAGCTTAGAAGCGGGAATAAGCAATGAGCAGTTCTTC.

The chain links TRBV27 to TRBJ2-3; TRBD2 aligns across 8 bases. This CDR3 spans 16 amino acids. The V and J ends lost 7 bases and 1 base, in that order; junction bases with no gene match: 10. The germline V gene has CDR1 MNHEY and CDR2 SMNVEV (reference sequence). CDR3 in DNA: TGTGCCAGCACCGCAGAAGCGGGAGTTGGCACAGATACGCAGTATTTT. Translated: CASTAEAGVGTDTQYF.

V is TRBV7-8 and J is TRBJ1-2, with 7 bases that match TRBD1. V shed 6 bases and J 4 bases; nucleotides not matched to a gene: 17. Looked up from germline, CDR1 is SGHVS and CDR2 is FQNEAQ. CDR3 length equals 17 residues. The CDR3 is CASRPKRTGVGSYGYTF. For the CDR3, the DNA is TGTGCCAGCAGGCCAAAAAGAACAGGGGTCGGAAGCTATGGCTACACCTTC.

Of note for this clonotype: A junction end diverges from the germline sequence, so it may reflect a read error. This rearrangement joins TRBV4-1 to TRBJ1-2, with 10 bases fitting TRBD1. This CDR3 contains 15 residues. CDR1 MGHRA and CDR2 YSYEKL come from the germline V gene. The CDR3 region is CASNQKTGGGYGYTF. CDR3 in DNA: TGCGCCAGCAACCAAAAGACAGGGGGCGGCTATGGCTACACCTTC.

The table lists this clonotype with a few counts. The V call is TRBV10-3, the J call TRBJ2-3, with TRBD1 matching 7 bases. With V trimmed by 3 bases and J by 2 bases, 8 bases remained unmatched. Germline CDR1 is ENHRY and CDR2 is SYGVKD. The CDR3 extends over 16 amino acids. The CDR3 region has the DNA TGTGCCATCAGTGATGCTAGGACAGGTCCCACAGATACGCAGTATTTT. Amino acids: CAISDARTGPTDTQYF.

A few counts support this clonotype. This chain uses TRBV7-2 with TRBJ2-7; 9 bases are a match to TRBD2. Germline V gene sequence: CDR1 SGHTA, CDR2 FQGNSA. The CDR3 loop spans 15 amino acids. V trimming: 5 bases; J trimming: 7 bases; junction bases outside the gene matches: 12. CDR3 coding DNA: TGTGCCAGCAGCCTGAGACTAGCGGCCTCGAGGGAGCAGTACTTC. It is translated as CASSLRLAASREQYF.

The CDR3 DNA reads TGTGCCATCAGCACTCCGGGACAGGGGGATGGCTACACCTTC. This encodes CAISTPGQGDGYTF. V usage is TRBV10-3 and J usage is TRBJ1-2; 11 bases are a match to TRBD1. After removal of 6 bases from V and 6 bases from J, the junction contained 6 bases not matched to a gene. Germline lookup yields CDR1 ENHRY and CDR2 SYGVKD. This CDR3 is built from 14 residues.

The rearrangement links TRBV29-1 to TRBJ2-3; 14 nucleotides align to TRBD2. The CDR3 is 15 residues long. The V and J ends lost 6 bases and 3 bases, in that order; junction bases with no gene match: 5. Germline V gives CDR1 SQVTM, CDR2 ANQGSEA. The CDR3 DNA reads TGCAGCGTCAATGGACTAGCGGGGGGTACAGATACGCAGTATTTT. It translates to CSVNGLAGGTDTQYF.

This chain links TRBV12-3 or TRBV12-4 with TRBJ1-4; D unresolved. CDR3 size: 15 residues. Trimming removed 4 bases at V and 5 bases at J, with 14 bases between. The CDR3 sequence is CASSSLSGVNEKLFF. CDR3 sequence (DNA): TGTGCCAGCAGTTCGCTTAGTGGTGTGAATGAAAAACTGTTTTTT.

V gene TRBV10-3 combines with J gene TRBJ2-4, with D maybe TRBD2 (5 bases). CDR3 size: 16 residues. The germline V gene has CDR1 ENHRY and CDR2 SYGVKD. V was pared by 5 bases and J by 0 bases, with 14 bases between. DNA of the CDR3: TGTGCCATCAGTCCGGGAACCTTGTTAGCCAAAAACATTCAGTACTTC. This translates into CAISPGTLLAKNIQYF.

V is TRBV7-8 and J is TRBJ2-3, with D possibly TRBD1 on 6 matching bases. The CDR3 is 16 amino acids. The germline gives CDR1 SGHVS, CDR2 FQNEAQ. The ends were cut back, 3 bases at V and 1 base at J, with 14 bases in the middle. This chain's CDR3 is CASSFPWGRGTDTQYF. The CDR3 DNA follows: TGTGCCAGCAGCTTTCCTTGGGGGCGCGGCACAGATACGCAGTATTTT.

This clonotype was recorded once. The chain uses TRBV7-9 and TRBJ1-2; the D is unclear. Germline loops: CDR1 SEHNR, CDR2 FQNEAQ (reference sequence). Deletions cut 5 bases from V and 1 base from J, with 8 bases between. The CDR3 extends over 13 amino acids. CDR3 bases: TGTGCCAGCAGCCAGGACCTTAACTATGGCTACACCTTC. This codes for CASSQDLNYGYTF. The whole variable domain, remainder taken from reference TRBV7-9 and TRBJ1-2, is DTGVSQNPRHKITKRGQNVTFRCDPISEHNRLYWYRQTLGQGPEFLTYFQNEAQLEKSRLLSDRFSAERPKGSFSTLEIQRTEQGDSAMYLCASSQDLNYGYTFGSGTRLTVV.

This clonotype has more than one count but fewer than ten. This chain connects TRBV29-1 to TRBJ2-5; D might be TRBD1 (5 bases). Germline CDR1 reads SQVTM; CDR2 reads ANQGSEA. This CDR3 has 13 amino acids. V gave up 6 bases and J gave up 0 bases, with 11 bases separating them. CDR3 in DNA: TGCAGCGTGGACATACTCAACCAAGAGACCCAGTACTTC. It translates to CSVDILNQETQYF.

This clonotype was recorded at least ten times. This chain joins TRBV4-3 and TRBJ2-1, with TRBD1 matching 8 bases. Per the germline V gene, CDR1 is LGHNA and CDR2 is YSLEER. This CDR3 has 16 amino acids. V trimming: 0 bases; J trimming: 0 bases; junction bases outside the gene matches: 1. In nucleotides, the CDR3 is TGCGCCAGCAGCCAAGATACAGGGGGCTCCTACAATGAGCAGTTCTTC. Translating gives CASSQDTGGSYNEQFF.